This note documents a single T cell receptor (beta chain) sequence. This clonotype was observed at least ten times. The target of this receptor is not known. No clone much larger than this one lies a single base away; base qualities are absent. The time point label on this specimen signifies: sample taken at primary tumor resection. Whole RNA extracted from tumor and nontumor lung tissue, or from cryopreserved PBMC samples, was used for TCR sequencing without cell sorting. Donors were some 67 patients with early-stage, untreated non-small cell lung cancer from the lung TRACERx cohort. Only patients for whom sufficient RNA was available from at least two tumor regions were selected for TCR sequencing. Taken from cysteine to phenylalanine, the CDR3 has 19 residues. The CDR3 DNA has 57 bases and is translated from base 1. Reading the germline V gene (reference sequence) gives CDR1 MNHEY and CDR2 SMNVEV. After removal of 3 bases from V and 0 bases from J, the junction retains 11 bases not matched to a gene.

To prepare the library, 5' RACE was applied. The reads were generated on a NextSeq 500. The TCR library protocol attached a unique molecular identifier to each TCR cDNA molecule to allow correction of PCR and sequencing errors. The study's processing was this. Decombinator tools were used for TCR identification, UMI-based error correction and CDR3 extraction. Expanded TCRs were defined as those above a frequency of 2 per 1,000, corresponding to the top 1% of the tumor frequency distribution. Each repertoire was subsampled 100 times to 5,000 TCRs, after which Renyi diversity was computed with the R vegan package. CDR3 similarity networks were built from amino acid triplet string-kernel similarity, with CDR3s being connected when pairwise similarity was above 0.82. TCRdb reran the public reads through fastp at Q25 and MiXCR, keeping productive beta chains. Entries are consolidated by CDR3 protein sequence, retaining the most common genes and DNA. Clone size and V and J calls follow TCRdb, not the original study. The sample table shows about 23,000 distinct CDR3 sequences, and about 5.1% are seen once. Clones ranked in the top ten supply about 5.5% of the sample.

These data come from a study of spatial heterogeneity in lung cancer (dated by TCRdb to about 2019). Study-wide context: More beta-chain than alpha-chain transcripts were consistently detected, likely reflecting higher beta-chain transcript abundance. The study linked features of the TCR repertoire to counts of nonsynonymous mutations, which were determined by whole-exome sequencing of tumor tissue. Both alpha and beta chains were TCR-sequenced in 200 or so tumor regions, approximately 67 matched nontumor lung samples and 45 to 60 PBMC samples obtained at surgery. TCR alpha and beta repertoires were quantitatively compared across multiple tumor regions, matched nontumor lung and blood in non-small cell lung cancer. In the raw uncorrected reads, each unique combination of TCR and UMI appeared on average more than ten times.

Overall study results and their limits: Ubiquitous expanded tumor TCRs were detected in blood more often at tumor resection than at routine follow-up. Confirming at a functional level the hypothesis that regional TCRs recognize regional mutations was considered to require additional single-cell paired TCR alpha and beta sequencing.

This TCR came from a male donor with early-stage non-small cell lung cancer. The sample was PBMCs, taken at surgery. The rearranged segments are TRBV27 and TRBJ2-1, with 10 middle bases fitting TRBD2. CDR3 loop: CASSLRASGSPSSYNEQFF. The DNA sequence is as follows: TGTGCCAGCAGTTTGAGGGCTAGCGGGAGTCCTAGCTCCTACAATGAGCAGTTCTTC.